What follows are 28 T cell receptor beta chains derived from one specimen sequenced in a study of PD-1 blockade in classical Hodgkin lymphoma. Time point defined: newly diagnosed, previously untreated cHL patient sample. Negative selection with magnets was how CD8+ T cells were isolated from the thawed PBMCs. Some clones are missing from TCRdb's copy, which holds only in-frame ones; the method was immunoSEQ multiplex PCR. The table has thousands of clones, about 91% seen once; the top ten hold 7% to 8.5%. Sequencing was carried out using CD8+ T cells from blood. Receptor source: a human donor with classical Hodgkin lymphoma.

This chain uses TRBV29-1 with TRBJ1-1; 7 bases match TRBD1. CDR1 and CDR2 from the germline V gene are SQVTM and ANQGSEA. With 4 bases clipped from V and 8 bases from J, the junction kept 10 bases outside the gene matches. The CDR3 has 13 residues. CDR3 sequence (DNA): TGCAGCGTTGTTAGAGGGGAGACAGGGGAAGCTTTCTTT. It specifies CSVVRGETGEAFF.

The V call is TRBV19, the J call TRBJ2-2; D unresolved. CDR3 length: 12 residues. Per the germline V gene, CDR1 is LNHDA and CDR2 is SQIVND (reference sequence). Trimming removed 5 bases at V and 6 bases at J, with 7 bases between. The CDR3 DNA sequence: TGTGCCAGTAGTTTTCTTTCCGGGGAGCTGTTTTTT. Its translation: CASSFLSGELFF.

The V gene is TRBV30, the J gene TRBJ2-2; D perhaps matches TRBD2 (6 bases). CDR1 GTSNPN and CDR2 SVGIG come from the germline V gene (reference sequence). The CDR3 extends over 20 amino acids. The V gene lost 1 base and the J gene lost 6 bases, with 30 bases spanning the gap. In DNA, the CDR3 is TGTGCCTGGAGTGGGTTTGTGGACACCGATCGCCACCCGGGGGCCGGGGAGCTGTTTTTT. Translated: CAWSGFVDTDRHPGAGELFF.

In nucleotides, the CDR3 is TGTGCCAGCTCACAGGGATTAGCGGGGGTTGAGCAGTTCTTC. Translation gives CASSQGLAGVEQFF. The V and J genes are TRBV18 and TRBJ2-1; TRBD2 matches 9 bases. The trim removed 4 bases at V and 9 bases at J, leaving 7 bases unmatched. The CDR3 is 14 amino acids. CDR1 is KGHSH, CDR2 LQKENI, per germline.

The chain recombines TRBV4-1 with TRBJ2-7; D might be TRBD2 (5 bases). V lost 3 bases, J lost 3 bases, and 15 bases lay in between. The CDR3 spans 15 residues. Per germline, CDR1 MGHRA and CDR2 YSYEKL. The CDR3 region has the DNA TGCGCCAGCAGCCAGACAATACGGGGTGGCTACGAGCAGTACTTC. As protein: CASSQTIRGGYEQYF.

The V and J genes are TRBV28 and TRBJ2-1, with 11 bases that match TRBD2. V trimming: 4 bases; J trimming: 4 bases; junction bases outside the gene matches: 6. Germline V CDR1 and CDR2: MDHEN, SYDVKM. This CDR3 contains 16 residues. CDR3 sequence reads: CASSSRLAGPYNEQFF. The CDR3 DNA reads as TGTGCCAGCAGTTCACGACTAGCGGGGCCTTACAATGAGCAGTTCTTC.

The J gene is TRBJ2-1, the V gene TRBV6-1; TRBD2 matches 12 bases. The trim removed 4 bases at V and 8 bases at J, leaving 6 bases unmatched. The germline V gene encodes CDR1 MNHNS and CDR2 SASEGT. The CDR3 has 15 amino acids. CDR3 loop: CASSARLAGADEQFF. As DNA, the CDR3 is TGTGCCAGCAGTGCTCGACTAGCGGGGGCGGATGAGCAGTTCTTC.

This chain joins TRBV5-1 and TRBJ2-1; 11 nucleotides agree with TRBD2. The trim removed 4 bases at V and 5 bases at J, leaving 8 bases unmatched. Germline V gene lookup returns CDR1 SGHRS and CDR2 YFSETQ. The CDR3 is 16 residues long. CDR3 coding DNA: TGCGCCAGCAGCCCGCTAGCGGGAGGAATGGACAATGAGCAGTTCTTC. Amino acids: CASSPLAGGMDNEQFF.

V is TRBV29-1 and J is TRBJ1-2, with 7 positions matching TRBD1. There are 12 residues in the CDR3. Trimming cost V 5 bases and J 7 bases; bases outside gene matches: 7. Germline CDR1 is SQVTM and CDR2 is ANQGSEA. CDR3 in DNA: TGCAGCGTTCCAGACAGGGCGATTGGCTACACCTTC. It is translated as CSVPDRAIGYTF.

The V call is TRBV19, the J call TRBJ2-7; 7 nucleotides agree with TRBD2. J gave up 3 bases and V 5 bases, and 10 bases lay outside the gene matches. The CDR3 is 15 residues long. CDR1 and CDR2 from the germline V gene are LNHDA and SQIVND (reference sequence). The CDR3 DNA reads TGTGCCAGTAGTCCCCGGGACTATCCACACTACGAGCAGTACTTC. The encoded protein is CASSPRDYPHYEQYF.

The chain employs TRBV12-5 and TRBJ2-5; 7 nucleotides line up with TRBD1. V dropped 2 bases and J dropped 2; count of bases not matched to a gene: 11. Germline CDR1 reads LGHNT; CDR2 reads FRNRAP. The CDR3 consists of 17 residues. CDR3 DNA: TGTGCTAGTGGTTTGAAGGGGACAGACCTCAAACAAGAGACCCAGTACTTC. The encoded protein is CASGLKGTDLKQETQYF.

The DNA of the CDR3 is TGTGCCAGCAGTGAACTGACAGGGGGCGGGAGGACTAACTATGGCTACACCTTC. Translation gives CASSELTGGGRTNYGYTF. This chain links TRBV6-1 with TRBJ1-2, with 10 bases fitting TRBD1. There are 18 residues in the CDR3. Per the germline V gene, CDR1 is MNHNS and CDR2 is SASEGT. Trimming took 2 bases from V and 0 from J; bases not matched to a gene: 9.

The chain has TRBV29-1 and TRBJ2-7, with D tentatively TRBD2 (6 bases). The CDR3 is 11 residues long. V was trimmed by 7 bases and J by 9 bases, leaving 16 bases between them. Germline lookup yields CDR1 SQVTM and CDR2 ANQGSEA. This chain's CDR3 is CSATTLGGQYF. CDR3 DNA: TGCAGCGCCACGACCCTCGGGGGGCAGTACTTC.

This chain joins TRBV4-2 and TRBJ2-7; D is perhaps TRBD2 (7 bases). The CDR3 runs 14 residues. With 4 bases removed from V and 5 bases from J, the gap between germline ends came to 15 bases. The germline CDR1 and CDR2 sequences are LGHNA and YNFKEQ. The CDR3 DNA follows: TGTGCCAGCAGCCCAGGAGGGGGGGCCCACGAGCAGTACTTC. Its protein is CASSPGGGAHEQYF.

The J gene is TRBJ1-2, the V gene TRBV27; a possible D gene is TRBD1 (5 bases). CDR1 is MNHEY, CDR2 SMNVEV, per germline (reference sequence). V lost 1 base to trimming and J lost 4 bases, with 13 bases between them. The CDR3 runs to 15 residues. The CDR3: CASSLFPGGGYGYTF. Here the CDR3 DNA reads TGTGCCAGCAGTTTATTTCCCGGGGGAGGCTATGGCTACACCTTC.

The V call is TRBV6-4, the J call TRBJ2-7; D ambiguous. Germline assignment: CDR1 MRHNA and CDR2 SNTAGT. The V end lost 5 bases, the J end lost 3 bases, and 5 bases lay between the germline ends. The CDR3 covers 11 residues. CDR3 residues: CASSLFYEQYF. The CDR3 DNA is TGTGCCAGCAGTCTCTTCTACGAGCAGTACTTC.

This clone was detected only once. This chain connects TRBV18 to TRBJ2-7; 10 bases fit TRBD1. In germline, CDR1 is KGHSH, CDR2 LQKENI. Unmatched junction bases numbered 7, after V lost 2 bases and J lost 3 bases. The CDR3 consists of 16 residues. The CDR3 coding sequence is TGTGCCAGCTCACCAATGCCCGGGACAGGGGTCTACGAGCAGTACTTC. As protein: CASSPMPGTGVYEQYF.

This clone occurred a few times. The chain combines TRBV2 with TRBJ1-1; D uncertain. The V gene lost 2 bases and the J gene lost 1 base, with 11 bases spanning the gap. CDR1 and CDR2 from the germline V gene are SNHLY and FYNNEI. CDR3 length: 15 amino acids. In DNA form, the CDR3 reads TGTGCCAGCAGTGAACGGCGGATCTCGAACACTGAAGCTTTCTTT. Translation gives CASSERRISNTEAFF.

The CDR3 sequence is CASSQRAINTGTAGNTIYF. DNA of the CDR3: TGCGCCAGCAGCCAACGCGCCATCAACACAGGGACGGCTGGAAACACCATATATTTT. The V call is TRBV4-1, the J call TRBJ1-3; D might be TRBD1 (6 bases). This CDR3 is 19 amino acids long. V lost 2 bases and J lost 2, with 22 bases in between. In germline, CDR1 is MGHRA, CDR2 YSYEKL.

The chain is built from TRBV29-1 and TRBJ2-1; D may be TRBD1 or TRBD2 (6 bases each). The CDR3 loop spans 13 amino acids. Germline CDR1 reads SQVTM; CDR2 reads ANQGSEA. Trimming left V 5 bases short and J 5 bases short, with 13 bases between. CDR3 amino acids: CSVIGGLDNEQFF. CDR3 DNA sequence: TGCAGCGTTATAGGGGGGCTCGACAATGAGCAGTTCTTC.

The chain is built from TRBV28 and TRBJ2-5; no firm D call. With 4 bases removed from V and 0 bases from J, the gap between germline ends came to 12 bases. Germline CDR1 reads MDHEN; CDR2 reads SYDVKM. CDR3 length: 15 amino acids. The CDR3 region has the DNA TGTGCCAGCAGTTCTCCAGGCGTACACCAAGAGACCCAGTACTTC. Translated: CASSSPGVHQETQYF.

A single count supports this clone. J is TRBJ1-3 and V is TRBV5-4, with TRBD1 matching 9 bases. Germline CDR1 and CDR2: SGHNT and YYREEE (reference sequence). Trimming took 2 bases from V and 2 from J; bases not matched to a gene: 5. The CDR3 spans 16 residues. The DNA for the CDR3 is TGTGCCAGCAGCTTCCTACAGGGGGCTGCTGGAAACACCATATATTTT. Translated: CASSFLQGAAGNTIYF. Filled out from reference TRBV5-4 and TRBJ1-3, the complete variable domain reads ETGVTQSPTHLIKTRGQQVTLRCSSQSGHNTVSWYQQALGQGPQFIFQYYREEENGRGNFPPRFSGLQFPNYSSELNVNALELDDSALYLCASSFLQGAAGNTIYFGEGSWLTVV.

The chain links TRBV5-1 to TRBJ2-7; D is undetermined. The CDR3 sequence is 13 residues long. In germline, CDR1 is SGHRS, CDR2 YFSETQ. V lost 7 bases and J 5 bases, leaving 16 bases between the germline ends. The CDR3 sequence is CASSLAGSNEQYF. DNA of the CDR3: TGCGCCAGCTCCTTGGCCGGGTCGAACGAGCAGTACTTC.

The chain uses TRBV27 and TRBJ1-2, with no clear D. Germline assignment: CDR1 MNHEY and CDR2 SMNVEV (reference sequence). Trimming removed 7 bases at V and 10 bases at J, with 19 bases between. This CDR3 comprises 13 residues. CDR3 residues: CASTFSWPIVYTF. CDR3 DNA: TGTGCCAGCACCTTCTCGTGGCCTATTGTCTACACCTTC.

V is TRBV29-1 and J is TRBJ1-2; possibly TRBD1 for D (6 bases). The CDR3 spans 10 residues. Trimming pared 6 bases from V and 7 bases from J, leaving 9 bases between. Germline V CDR1 and CDR2: SQVTM, ANQGSEA. CDR3 sequence (DNA): TGCAGCGTACAGGGTGTTGGCTACACCTTC. This codes for CSVQGVGYTF. Full variable domain (missing parts from reference TRBV29-1 and TRBJ1-2): SAVISQKPSRDICQRGTSLTIQCQVDSQVTMMFWYRQQPGQSLTLIATANQGSEATYESGFVIDKFPISRPNLTFSTLTVSNMSPEDSSIYLCSVQGVGYTFGSGTRLTVV.

In this sample, this clone turned up a few times. V gene TRBV6-1 combines with J gene TRBJ2-2; D unclear. Germline V CDR1 and CDR2: MNHNS, SASEGT. The V end was cut by 1 base, the J end by 3 bases, with 3 bases between. The CDR3 has 13 amino acids. CDR3 in DNA: TGTGCCAGCAGTGAAGGGGACACCGGGGAGCTGTTTTTT. This sequence encodes CASSEGDTGELFF.

The rearrangement links TRBV4-3 to TRBJ2-3, with TRBD2 matching 7 bases. CDR1 and CDR2 (germline): LGHNA, YSLEER. V shed 6 bases, J shed 2 bases, and the junction held 5 bases outside the gene matches. The CDR3 has 14 amino acids. This CDR3 reads CASRAGGDTDTQYF. The CDR3 DNA reads TGCGCCAGCAGGGCTGGGGGGGACACAGATACGCAGTATTTT.

CDR3 loop: CASSYDLATGELFF. CDR3 in DNA: TGTGCCAGTAGTTACGACTTGGCAACCGGGGAGCTGTTTTTT. The rearrangement joins TRBV19 to TRBJ2-2; D gene uncertain. V was trimmed by 5 bases and J by 5 bases, leaving 12 bases between them. CDR1 is LNHDA and CDR2 is SQIVND in the germline V gene (reference sequence). The CDR3 has 14 residues.